One and the same sample provided the 12 T cell receptor beta chains below, sequenced in a study of T-cell reconstitution after alpha-beta-depleted transplantation in children. TCRbeta library preparation incorporated unique molecular identifiers. One entry per CDR3 protein, called by TCRdb with MiXCR from the PCR reads. The sample records 330,000 or so distinct CDR3 sequences, about 9.5% being singletons. The specimen comprised PBMCs, sampled before TCRalphabeta/CD19-depleted stem cell transplant. The receptors were sampled from a boy in the first two years of life with acute myeloid leukemia, due to receive a stem cell transplant.

This clonotype was observed at least ten times. This chain connects TRBV21-1 to TRBJ2-2. TRBV21-1 corresponds to a pseudogene. The CDR3 covers 14 residues. CDR3 sequence: CASSKARSCGELFF. The CDR3 DNA reads as TGTGCCAGCAGCAAAGCGCGAAGCTGTGGGGAGCTGTTTTTT.

This clonotype was detected ten times or more. The CDR3 DNA reads as TGCGCCAGCAGCGGACAGCGGGAGCCCTACAATGAGCAGTTCTTC. This sequence encodes CASSGQREPYNEQFF. The chain is built from TRBV5-1 and TRBJ2-1; 8 bases agree with TRBD2. From germline, CDR1 is SGHRS and CDR2 YFSETQ. CDR3 size: 15 residues. Trimming cost V 4 bases and J 2 bases; bases outside gene matches: 5. The whole variable domain, filled in from reference TRBV5-1 and TRBJ2-1, reads KAGVTQTPRYLIKTRGQQVTLSCSPISGHRSVSWYQQTPGQGLQFLFEYFSETQRNKGNFPGRFSGRQFSNSRSEMNVSTLELGDSALYLCASSGQREPYNEQFFGPGTRLTVL.

This rearrangement joins TRBV5-6 to TRBJ2-7; 7 bases agree with TRBD1. After removal of 0 bases from V and 3 bases from J, the junction contained 6 bases not matched to a gene. Germline-derived CDR1 and CDR2 are SGHDT and YYEEEE. The CDR3 covers 15 residues. Here the CDR3 DNA reads TGTGCCAGCAGCTTGGGGGGCAGGGGGATCTACGAGCAGTACTTC. Its protein is CASSLGGRGIYEQYF.

This clonotype was counted only a few times. The genes are TRBV20-1 and TRBJ2-7; tentatively, D is TRBD1 or TRBD2 (5 bases each). Trimming stripped 5 bases from V and 4 bases from J, with 18 bases between. Germline V gene sequence: CDR1 DFQATT, CDR2 SNEGSKA (reference sequence). The CDR3 is made up of 14 amino acids. Written as DNA, the CDR3 is TGCAGTGCTTCCAATCGGGACGGGCTATACGAGCAGTACTTC. Translation gives CSASNRDGLYEQYF.

This clonotype occurred many times. Here the CDR3 DNA reads TGTGCCAGCAGCTCGATTGGAGGAGGACTCAATGAGCAGTTCTTC. It translates to CASSSIGGGLNEQFF. The V gene is TRBV4-2, the J gene TRBJ2-1, with a possible D match to TRBD2 (5 bases). V dropped 5 bases and J dropped 6 bases, with 17 bases sitting between them. This CDR3 contains 15 residues. Germline V gives CDR1 LGHNA, CDR2 YNFKEQ.

This clonotype was observed at least ten times. V and J are TRBV28 and TRBJ2-7; 12 nucleotides line up with TRBD1. The V gene end was trimmed by 2 bases and the J gene end by 7 bases; junction bases not matched to a gene: 6. This CDR3 comprises 15 residues. Per the germline V gene, CDR1 is MDHEN and CDR2 is SYDVKM. This CDR3 reads CASSLIGTGGPEQYF. The CDR3 DNA reads TGTGCCAGCAGTTTAATAGGGACAGGGGGCCCGGAGCAGTACTTC.

This clonotype was seen many times. The chain has TRBV28 and TRBJ1-1; 11 nucleotides match TRBD1. This CDR3 is 18 amino acids long. Looked up from germline, CDR1 is MDHEN and CDR2 is SYDVKM. The trim removed 2 bases at V and 1 base at J, leaving 9 bases unmatched. The CDR3 loop is CASSLPAPGQGENTEAFF. The CDR3 DNA follows: TGTGCCAGCAGTTTACCGGCCCCGGGACAGGGGGAGAACACTGAAGCTTTCTTT. Combining the CDR3 with reference TRBV28 and TRBJ1-1 gives the whole variable domain DVKVTQSSRYLVKRTGEKVFLECVQDMDHENMFWYRQDPGLGLRLIYFSYDVKMKEKGDIPEGYSVSREKKERFSLILESASTNQTSMYLCASSLPAPGQGENTEAFFGQGTRLTVV.

The rearrangement uses TRBV7-2 and TRBJ2-1; D remains ambiguous. From germline, CDR1 is SGHTA and CDR2 FQGNSA. The CDR3 totals 16 residues. V shed 5 bases and J shed 0 bases, with 14 bases lying between them. The CDR3 loop reads CASSPTVGSSYNEQFF. The CDR3 region has the DNA TGTGCCAGCAGCCCGACGGTGGGTAGCTCCTACAATGAGCAGTTCTTC.

The sample holds a few counts of this clonotype. The chain uses TRBV19 and TRBJ2-3, with TRBD2 identical over 12 bases. Losses at the gene ends were 6 bases for V and 4 bases for J; bases not matched to a gene: 5. The CDR3 sequence is 15 residues long. CDR1 is LNHDA, CDR2 SQIVND, per germline (reference sequence). CDR3 sequence reads: CASRRGLAGSDTQYF. The CDR3 nucleotides read TGTGCCAGTAGACGAGGACTAGCGGGGTCAGATACGCAGTATTTT.

This clonotype was counted many times. The rearrangement joins TRBV7-9 to TRBJ1-2; 10 bases are shared with TRBD1. Germline CDR1 reads SEHNR; CDR2 reads FQNEAQ (reference sequence). The CDR3 has 17 residues. Trimming took 5 bases from V and 4 from J; bases not matched to a gene: 13. The CDR3 spells CASSLGTGDRLTYGYTF. CDR3 bases: TGTGCCAGCAGCCTTGGGACAGGGGATCGACTAACCTATGGCTACACCTTC. Variable domain in full (rest from reference TRBV7-9 and TRBJ1-2): DTGVSQNPRHKITKRGQNVTFRCDPISEHNRLYWYRQTLGQGPEFLTYFQNEAQLEKSRLLSDRFSAERPKGSFSTLEIQRTEQGDSAMYLCASSLGTGDRLTYGYTFGSGTRLTVV.

This clonotype occurred a few times. This chain joins TRBV20-1 and TRBJ1-5, with D unclear. Germline V gene lookup returns CDR1 DFQATT and CDR2 SNEGSKA (reference sequence). This CDR3 has 13 residues. V lost 3 bases, J lost 5 bases, and 11 bases lay in between. The CDR3 DNA reads TGCAGTGCTAGGAACCTCCGGGATCAGCCCCAGCATTTT. This sequence encodes CSARNLRDQPQHF.

Many counts were recorded for this clonotype. V usage is TRBV15 and J usage is TRBJ1-1, with D possibly being TRBD1 (5 bases). Between the trimmed V and J ends, which lost 2 bases and 4 bases, there was a span of 17 bases. Germline lookup yields CDR1 LNHNV and CDR2 YYDKDF (reference sequence). This CDR3 is built from 16 residues. The CDR3 DNA follows: TGTGCCACCAGCAGACCCGGGAGGGGCCGCGGCACTGAAGCTTTCTTT. It is translated as CATSRPGRGRGTEAFF.